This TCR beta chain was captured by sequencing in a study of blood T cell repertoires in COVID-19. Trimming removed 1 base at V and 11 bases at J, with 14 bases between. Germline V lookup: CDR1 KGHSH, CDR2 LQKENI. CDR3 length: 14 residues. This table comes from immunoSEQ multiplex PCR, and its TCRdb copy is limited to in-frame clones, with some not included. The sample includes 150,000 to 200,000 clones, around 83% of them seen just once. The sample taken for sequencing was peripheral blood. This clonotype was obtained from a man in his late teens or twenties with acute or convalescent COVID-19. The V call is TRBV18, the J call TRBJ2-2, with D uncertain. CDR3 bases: TGTGCCAGCTCACCACAGTTTTTCATGGGCGAGCTGTTTTTT. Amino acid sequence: CASSPQFFMGELFF.